This T cell receptor beta chain is drawn from a study of T cells in Graves' hyperthyroidism and ophthalmopathy. The investigators amplified TCR beta CDR3 regions from RNA transcripts. HTBI primers drove first-round RT-PCR of the TCR CDR3. TCRdb re-called the multiplex PCR reads through MiXCR, storing one row per CDR3 protein. The sample consists of about 360,000 distinct CDR3 sequences, roughly 13% of them appearing once. This clonotype has at least ten counts. The patients, who ranged from 18 to 65 in age, presented with newly diagnosed hyperthyroidism lasting under 2 months. The diagnostic basis comprised clinical symptoms, serum thyroxine and TRAb, thyroid ultrasound and orbital computed tomography. The germline CDR1 and CDR2 sequences are MNHEY and SMNVEV (reference sequence). V lost 4 bases to trimming and J lost 3 bases, with 10 bases between them. The CDR3 totals 14 residues.

The sequence was collected from a man aged 25-40 years with Graves' hyperthyroidism that later progressed to Graves' ophthalmopathy. The chain combines TRBV27 with TRBJ1-5; D is possibly TRBD1 (5 bases). The sample taken for sequencing was blood. The CDR3 here is CASSWDAYNQPQHF. The DNA of the CDR3 is TGTGCCAGCAGTTGGGACGCCTACAATCAGCCCCAGCATTTT.